This paragraph reports one TCR beta chain. Each recovered donor of Cohort 3 presented with two negative PCRs, clearance, or symptom resolution. These data originate in a study of blood T cell repertoires in COVID-19. Whole-study context: Spain, Italy and the United States supplied samples that represented acute and convalescent COVID-19.

The CDR3 length is 11 residues. V lost 8 bases to trimming and J lost 9 bases, with 12 bases between them. Germline V gene lookup returns CDR1 SGHRS and CDR2 YFSETQ. Original analysis: Reference gene primers were amplified, and this amplification served to estimate nucleated cell counts. Libraries were prepared by immunoSEQ multiplex PCR; TCRdb keeps only in-frame clonotypes and omits some of them. From that table come the V and J calls and clone size; the DNA was used to work out D and trimming. Of a few hundred thousand clones listed, 90% are singletons. The TCR originated in a man younger than 30 who had recovered from COVID-19. The chain recombines TRBV5-1 with TRBJ2-1; no clear D gene. The sequenced material came from PBMCs or T cells enriched from blood (not recorded which). DNA of the CDR3: TGCGCCAGTATCTTCGGTGGTGAGCAGTTCTTC. Translated: CASIFGGEQFF.